This TCR beta chain was identified during a study of blood T cell repertoires in COVID-19. At the level of the study: Some COVID-19 samples were acute and others convalescent; all came from the United States, Italy and Spain. Sources were T cells, B-cell-depleted T cells, or PBMCs; the material itself was cDNA or gDNA.

The CDR3 length is 13 residues. Unmatched junction bases numbered 4, after V lost 6 bases and J lost 8 bases. Germline loops: CDR1 SGHTA, CDR2 FQGTGA. This clone was counted a few times. The study assigned cohorts using participant-reported clinical history. TCRdb's table, derived via immunoSEQ multiplex PCR, lists solely in-frame clones and lacks some. The table shows roughly 450,000 clones, with around 90% occurring only once. The sequenced sample consisted of PBMCs or T cells enriched from blood (not recorded which). The source is a man aged 18 to 29 who had recovered from COVID-19. The V and J genes are TRBV7-3 and TRBJ2-1; 10 bases line up with TRBD2. This chain's CDR3 is CASRVAGGHEQFF. The CDR3, as DNA: TGTGCCAGCAGGGTAGCGGGAGGTCATGAGCAGTTCTTC.